The 9 T cell receptor beta chains listed next were all sequenced from one sample in a study of cytomegalovirus exposure and HLA in healthy donors. 13 Jbeta primers and 60 Vbeta primers were used for the PCR. Generated by immunoSEQ multiplex PCR, the TCRdb table keeps only in-frame clones and is missing some. The data show about 110,000 clones, under 80% seen once. Sequenced: PBMCs. These receptors came from a woman aged 50 to 60 in good health and CMV-seropositive.

The chain uses TRBV6-5 and TRBJ2-7; weak D call: TRBD1 (5 bases). The germline V gene has CDR1 MNHEY and CDR2 SVGAGI. With 8 bases removed from V and 0 bases from J, the gap between germline ends came to 14 bases. This CDR3 contains 14 residues. CDR3 DNA sequence: TGTGCCAGCGAAGGCAGGGCAAGCTCCTACGAGCAGTACTTC. It yields the protein CASEGRASSYEQYF.

This chain uses TRBV28 with TRBJ2-3; 8 positions match TRBD2. CDR1 and CDR2 from the germline V gene are MDHEN and SYDVKM. CDR3 size: 15 residues. V gave up 7 bases and J gave up 1 base; unmatched junction bases: 7. CDR3 nucleotide sequence: TGTGCCAGCACCGCGCGGGGGGCTGGCACAGATACGCAGTATTTT. Encoded protein: CASTARGAGTDTQYF.

This sequence joins TRBV5-1 and TRBJ1-2; possible D gene TRBD1, 5 bases. The CDR3 length is 15 residues. CDR1 SGHRS and CDR2 YFSETQ come from the germline V gene. The ends were cut back, 4 bases at V and 0 bases at J, with 13 bases in the middle. CDR3 amino acids: CASSLGGTSNYGYTF. CDR3 DNA sequence: TGCGCCAGCAGCCTGGGGGGGACTTCTAACTATGGCTACACCTTC. The full variable domain, in which reference TRBV5-1 and TRBJ1-2 provide the parts outside the CDR3, is KAGVTQTPRYLIKTRGQQVTLSCSPISGHRSVSWYQQTPGQGLQFLFEYFSETQRNKGNFPGRFSGRQFSNSRSEMNVSTLELGDSALYLCASSLGGTSNYGYTFGSGTRLTVV.

This clone has a handful of counts. The genes are TRBV19 and TRBJ2-1; D is uncertain. Per the germline V gene, CDR1 is LNHDA and CDR2 is SQIVND (reference sequence). V was cut by 3 bases and J by 7 bases, with 7 bases left in between. The CDR3 contains 12 residues. The CDR3 DNA sequence: TGTGCCAGTAGTATGCTGCGGAATGAGCAGTTCTTC. Translation: CASSMLRNEQFF. The full variable domain, rest sourced from reference TRBV19 and TRBJ2-1, is DGGITQSPKYLFRKEGQNVTLSCEQNLNHDAMYWYRQDPGQGLRLIYYSQIVNDFQKGDIAEGYSVSREKKESFPLTVTSAQKNPTAFYLCASSMLRNEQFFGPGTRLTVL.

The chain uses TRBV9 and TRBJ1-3; D not certain. CDR1 and CDR2 (germline): SGDLS, YYNGEE. The CDR3 contains 17 residues. Between the trimmed V and J ends, which lost 0 bases and 0 bases, there was a span of 13 bases. The CDR3 here is CASSVAGFRGSGNTIYF. CDR3 coding DNA: TGTGCCAGCAGCGTAGCTGGCTTTCGTGGCTCTGGAAACACCATATATTTT.

The rearrangement joins TRBV30 to TRBJ1-2; tentatively, D is TRBD1 (5 bases). V was clipped by 2 bases and J by 4 bases, with 11 bases between them. CDR3 length equals 13 residues. CDR1 and CDR2 (germline): GTSNPN, SVGIG (reference sequence). In DNA form, the CDR3 reads TGTGCCTGGAGTCCCCCGGGACTCTATGGCTACACCTTC. It codes for CAWSPPGLYGYTF. Combining the CDR3 with reference TRBV30 and TRBJ1-2 gives the whole variable domain SQTIHQWPATLVQPVGSPLSLECTVEGTSNPNLYWYRQAAGRGLQLLFYSVGIGQISSEVPQNLSASRPQDRQFILSSKKLLLSDSGFYLCAWSPPGLYGYTFGSGTRLTVV.

The chain uses TRBV28 and TRBJ1-2; 8 bases are shared with TRBD1. V trimming: 6 bases; J trimming: 7 bases; junction bases outside the gene matches: 16. Looked up from germline, CDR1 is MDHEN and CDR2 is SYDVKM. The CDR3 is 16 amino acids. The CDR3 is CASRGVVQGAFVGYTF. The DNA for the CDR3 is TGTGCCAGCAGGGGAGTGGTCCAGGGGGCGTTTGTTGGCTACACCTTC.

The chain combines TRBV28 with TRBJ1-2; 9 bases align to TRBD1. V dropped 3 bases and J dropped 8; count of bases not matched to a gene: 13. Germline CDR1 is MDHEN and CDR2 is SYDVKM. CDR3 size: 16 residues. CDR3 coding DNA: TGTGCCAGCAGTTTGGATCTACAGGGGGCAAGGGGAGGCTACACCTTC. This encodes CASSLDLQGARGGYTF.

The genes are TRBV5-5 and TRBJ1-2; tentative D call: TRBD1 (5 bases). CDR1 is SGHKS, CDR2 YYEKEE, per germline (reference sequence). V shed 4 bases and J shed 7 bases, with 11 bases lying between them. This CDR3 is 12 amino acids long. CDR3 loop: CASSPYDSGYTF. For the CDR3, the DNA is TGTGCCAGCAGCCCCTATGACAGTGGCTACACCTTC.